A selection of T cell receptor beta chains follows, all from one sample in a study of blood T cell repertoires in COVID-19. The repertoire was sequenced with immunoSEQ multiplex PCR; TCRdb's copy has only in-frame clones and lacks some. In the table there are about 270,000 clones, 88% of which are singletons. The sample consisted of peripheral blood. The receptors were gathered from a man between 60 and 75 years old who had recovered from COVID-19. Both conserved end residues are part of each CDR3. A D gene is named only where the DNA matches it firmly. Clone size, where shown, is once, few, many, or a class for clones that have expanded.

len,abundance,d_gene,j_gene,v_gene,CDR3nt,CDR3aa
14,.,.,TRBJ2-7,TRBV30,TGTGCCTGTCGGAGAGGGCAGACAGGGAGGGAGCAGTACTTC,CACRRGQTGREQYF
12,.,.,TRBJ1-1,TRBV7-9,TGTGCCAGCAGCCAGCAGGGCACTGAAGCTTTCTTT,CASSQQGTEAFF
15,.,.,TRBJ1-4,TRBV6-4,TGTGCCAGCTTGGAAAAGACAACAACTAATGAAAAACTGTTTTTT,CASLEKTTTNEKLFF
17,.,.,TRBJ1-6,TRBV5-1,TGCGCCAGCAGCCCCGCCATAGGGGGCTCCTATAATTCACCCCTCCACTTT,CASSPAIGGSYNSPLHF
13,.,.,TRBJ2-5,TRBV5-1,TGCGCCAGCAGCTCAACTCCCGCAGAGACCCAGTACTTC,CASSSTPAETQYF
15,.,.,TRBJ1-2,TRBV6-5,TGTGCCAGCAGTACTACCACCCCAGCTAACTATGGCTACACCTTC,CASSTTTPANYGYTF
14,.,.,TRBJ2-1,TRBV19,TGTGCCAGTAGTGTCGATCGGGATCGCAACGGGCAGTTCTTC,CASSVDRDRNGQFF
16,.,TRBD1,TRBJ2-2,TRBV13,TGTGCCAGCAGCCCCATACAGGGGACGAACACCGGGGAGCTGTTTTTT,CASSPIQGTNTGELFF
14,.,TRBD1,TRBJ1-4,TRBV18,TGTGCCAGCTCACCGGGACAGGGTGGTGAAAAACTGTTTTTT,CASSPGQGGEKLFF
14,few,.,TRBJ2-4,TRBV6-5,TGTGCCAGCAGACCGCCCTGGGGGGGCGGCATTCAGTACTTC,CASRPPWGGGIQYF
15,.,.,TRBJ2-1,TRBV5-1,TGCGCCAGCAGCCCTGGACAGATTTCTATCGATGAGCAGTTCTTC,CASSPGQISIDEQFF
17,.,.,TRBJ2-5,TRBV19,TGTGCCAGTAGTATACTCGGTAGCGGAGCCCCGCAAGAGACCCAGTACTTC,CASSILGSGAPQETQYF
17,.,.,TRBJ1-3,TRBV9,TGTGCCAGCAGCGTAGAAATGGGGGCCTACTCTGGAAACACCATATATTTT,CASSVEMGAYSGNTIYF
14,few,.,TRBJ2-2,TRBV3-1/TRBV3-2,TGTGCCAGCAGCCAAGCGGACAGAGCCGGGGAGCTGTTTTTT,CASSQADRAGELFF
15,few,.,TRBJ2-2,TRBV5-8,TGTGCCAGCCGGAGACAGGCCGTGAACACCGGGGAGCTGTTTTTT,CASRRQAVNTGELFF
16,.,TRBD1,TRBJ2-7,TRBV9,TGTGCCAGCAGCGTAGAGGCAGGGGGCCTTACGAACGAGCAGTACTTC,CASSVEAGGLTNEQYF
14,.,TRBD1,TRBJ2-7,TRBV5-1,TGCGCCAGCAGCCGGGACAGGGGCACCTACGAGCAGTACTTC,CASSRDRGTYEQYF
13,once,.,TRBJ1-5,TRBV5-3,TGTGCCAGAAGCTCACAGTCCGGTCAGCCCCAGCATTTT,CARSSQSGQPQHF
15,.,TRBD1,TRBJ2-5,TRBV7-8,TGTGCCAGCAGCTTAGGGGACAGGGTACGAGAGACCCAGTACTTC,CASSLGDRVRETQYF
18,.,.,TRBJ2-3,TRBV4-2,TGTGCCAGCAGCCAACGCAGCGGGCGGGACTGGAGCACAGATACGCAGTATTTT,CASSQRSGRDWSTDTQYF
11,.,.,TRBJ2-1,TRBV12-3/TRBV12-4,TGTGCCAGCAGTTTTGTAAATGAGCAGTTCTTC,CASSFVNEQFF
16,.,TRBD1,TRBJ1-1,TRBV5-1,TGCGCCAGCAGCTTGGCCGTCTGGACAGGCGGTCCTGAAGCTTTCTTT,CASSLAVWTGGPEAFF
15,.,TRBD1,TRBJ1-2,TRBV5-6,TGTGCCAGCAGCCCTGGGGGACAGGGGTACGATGGCTACACCTTC,CASSPGGQGYDGYTF
14,.,.,TRBJ2-3,TRBV18,TGTGCCAGCTCCCGCGACAGGAGCACAGATACGCAGTATTTT,CASSRDRSTDTQYF
13,.,.,TRBJ1-4,TRBV5-6,TGTGCCAGCAGCGACACAGGGACTGAAAAACTGTTTTTT,CASSDTGTEKLFF
14,.,.,TRBJ1-5,TRBV5-5,TGTGCCAGCAGCGACGGGGTTAGCAATCAGCCCCAGCATTTT,CASSDGVSNQPQHF
11,.,.,TRBJ1-1,TRBV29-1,TGCAGCATACTTCTGAACACTGAAGCTTTCTTT,CSILLNTEAFF
14,.,TRBD1,TRBJ1-1,TRBV7-9,TGTGCCAGCAGCGTGGGACAGGGATACACTGAAGCTTTCTTT,CASSVGQGYTEAFF
14,.,.,TRBJ1-2,TRBV11-2,TGTGCCAACGCGAGGGGGTTAGCTAACTATGGCTACACCTTC,CANARGLANYGYTF
15,few,.,TRBJ2-7,TRBV6-5,TGTGCCAGCAGTTACAAGGACTATGCAGCCTACGAGCAGTACTTC,CASSYKDYAAYEQYF
16,.,.,TRBJ1-6,TRBV15,TGTGCCACCAGCAGCGGGGATAGAATATATAATTCACCCCTCCACTTT,CATSSGDRIYNSPLHF
13,.,.,TRBJ1-6,TRBV19,TGTGCCAGTCGAGACAGAGGGGGTTCACCCCTCCACTTT,CASRDRGGSPLHF
15,.,TRBD1,TRBJ1-4,TRBV6-5,TGTGCCAGCAGTTCCCGGGACAGATTTAATGAAAAACTGTTTTTT,CASSSRDRFNEKLFF
14,.,.,TRBJ2-7,TRBV5-1,TGCGCCAGCAGCTTGGGAGGAACCGCCTACGAGCAGTACTTC,CASSLGGTAYEQYF
14,.,TRBD1,TRBJ1-1,TRBV9,TGTGCCAGCAGCGTGGCAGGGGGCGGGACTGAAGCTTTCTTT,CASSVAGGGTEAFF
15,.,.,TRBJ2-1,TRBV5-1,TGCGCCAGCAGCTTGTTGGGACTTACACCCAATGAGCAGTTCTTC,CASSLLGLTPNEQFF
14,.,.,TRBJ1-1,TRBV5-6,TGTGCCAGCAGCTTGGGGACACCAGGCGCTGAAGCTTTCTTT,CASSLGTPGAEAFF
14,.,TRBD2,TRBJ2-5,TRBV2,TGTGCCAGCAGTCCCGGGAGGGTTGAAGAGACCCAGTACTTC,CASSPGRVEETQYF
15,.,.,TRBJ2-1,TRBV3-1/TRBV3-2,TGTGCCAGCAGCCCGTGGGGGGAATCGGTCGATGAGCAGTTCTTC,CASSPWGESVDEQFF
15,.,.,TRBJ1-3,TRBV4-1,TGCGCCAGCAGCCAGACGGAAGGGGCACGGAACACCATATATTTT,CASSQTEGARNTIYF
14,.,.,TRBJ1-3,TRBV6-1,TGTGCCAGCAGTTTATCCGAGGATGGAAACACCATATATTTT,CASSLSEDGNTIYF
14,.,.,TRBJ2-6,TRBV5-1,TGCGCCAGCCGTGCAGACTCTGGGGCCAACGTCCTGACTTTC,CASRADSGANVLTF
19,.,TRBD2,TRBJ2-3,TRBV5-1,TGCGCCAGCAGCCCAGGACTAGCGGGGGCTCGGCCTAGCACAGATACGCAGTATTTT,CASSPGLAGARPSTDTQYF
12,.,.,TRBJ2-1,TRBV2,TGTGCCAGATGGGGGCCAGGGAATGAGCAGTTCTTC,CARWGPGNEQFF
15,.,.,TRBJ1-2,TRBV30,TGTGCCTACCTCCTTCTCCGGGGGTCGTCGAGAGGCTACACCTTC,CAYLLLRGSSRGYTF
16,.,TRBD2,TRBJ2-2,TRBV4-2,TGTGCCAGCAGCCAAGAGGCGACTAGCCACACCGGGGAGCTGTTTTTT,CASSQEATSHTGELFF
13,.,.,TRBJ2-7,TRBV24-1,TGTGCCACCAGTGATCCCAACTCCTACGAGCAGTACTTC,CATSDPNSYEQYF
19,.,TRBD1,TRBJ1-1,TRBV5-4,TGTGCCAGCAGCCATCCTACCGCCGGGACAGGGACGAGGAACACTGAAGCTTTCTTT,CASSHPTAGTGTRNTEAFF
15,.,.,TRBJ2-3,TRBV5-4,TGTGCCAGCAGCCTCCCGTGGGGCGGCCCAGATACGCAGTATTTT,CASSLPWGGPDTQYF
13,.,.,TRBJ1-1,TRBV29-1,TGCAGCGTTGAAACTCGGGTTAACACTGAAGCTTTCTTT,CSVETRVNTEAFF
15,few,TRBD1,TRBJ1-2,TRBV5-1,TGCGCCAGCAGCTTGGGAGGGACAGCGAACTATGGCTACACCTTC,CASSLGGTANYGYTF
18,.,TRBD1,TRBJ2-7,TRBV19,TGTGCCAGTAGTATAAATGGCAACCCGACAGGGAAAACCTACGAGCAGTACTTC,CASSINGNPTGKTYEQYF
15,.,TRBD1,TRBJ1-2,TRBV27,TGTGCCAGCACCTTCATACCACAGGGGGTCTATGGCTACACCTTC,CASTFIPQGVYGYTF
11,.,.,TRBJ2-7,TRBV6-2/TRBV6-3,TGTGCCAGCAGTCCACCGGGTGAGCAGTACTTC,CASSPPGEQYF
15,.,.,TRBJ1-4,TRBV5-5,TGTGCCAGCAGCCACCGGGCGGGGTCGGCTGAAAAACTGTTTTTT,CASSHRAGSAEKLFF
16,.,.,TRBJ2-3,TRBV14,TGTGCCAGCAGCCCGGCTCGGAGGCGGTCCACAGATACGCAGTATTTT,CASSPARRRSTDTQYF
12,.,.,TRBJ1-1,TRBV2,TGTGCCAGCCCCAGGGTAGGCACTGAAGCTTTCTTT,CASPRVGTEAFF
13,.,.,TRBJ1-1,TRBV19,TGTGCCAGTTCGGGTAGCTTGAACACTGAAGCTTTCTTT,CASSGSLNTEAFF